These 14 T cell receptor beta chains were sequenced from one sample in a study of OX40 agonist ivuxolimab in advanced cancers. Assay: immunoSEQ multiplex PCR; the TCRdb copy retains only in-frame clones and omits some. Here the sample spans more than 45,000 clones, roughly 84% being singletons. The starting material was CD4+ or CD8+ T cells sorted from blood, obtained in a trial of the OX40 agonist ivuxolimab. These receptors all stem from an adult with an advanced solid tumor such as melanoma, head and neck, liver or kidney cancer.

This clone was found once. The chain is built from TRBV2 and TRBJ2-1; D ambiguous. CDR1 SNHLY and CDR2 FYNNEI come from the germline V gene. The CDR3 loop spans 13 amino acids. V was cut by 3 bases and J by 10 bases, with 13 bases left in between. The CDR3 protein is CASSDRQIGEQFF. The CDR3 nucleotides read TGTGCCAGCAGTGACAGGCAGATAGGCGAGCAGTTCTTC.

The rearrangement links TRBV2 to TRBJ1-1; no clear D. V lost 1 base, J lost 2 bases, and 5 bases lay in between. CDR1 and CDR2 (germline): SNHLY, FYNNEI. The CDR3 totals 13 residues. CDR3 protein: CASSEGPNTEAFF. In DNA form, the CDR3 reads TGTGCCAGCAGTGAAGGGCCCAACACTGAAGCTTTCTTT.

V is TRBV5-4 and J is TRBJ2-1, with D possibly TRBD2 on 6 matching bases. Trimming left V 5 bases short and J 3 bases short, with 12 bases between. The CDR3 runs 14 residues. In germline, CDR1 is SGHNT, CDR2 YYREEE (reference sequence). CDR3 coding DNA: TGTGCCAGCAGATCGTTCGGGGGCTACAATGAGCAGTTCTTC. This translates into CASRSFGGYNEQFF.

The chain links TRBV10-3 to TRBJ2-1, with TRBD2 identical over 11 bases. CDR1 and CDR2 (germline): ENHRY, SYGVKD. V lost 4 bases, J lost 6 bases, and 8 bases stayed unmatched. This CDR3 has 16 residues. The CDR3 nucleotides read TGTGCCATCAGTGGATGGGAGACTAGCGGGGCCAATGAGCAGTTCTTC. Encoded protein: CAISGWETSGANEQFF.

The chain uses TRBV14 and TRBJ2-7, with TRBD1 identical over 12 bases. The J segment lost 0 bases and the V segment lost 6 bases, leaving 0 bases of the junction unmatched. Per germline, CDR1 SGHDN and CDR2 FVKESK. The CDR3 loop spans 14 amino acids. CDR3 sequence: CASRGQGASYEQYF. For the CDR3, the DNA is TGTGCCAGCAGGGGACAGGGGGCCTCCTACGAGCAGTACTTC. The variable domain in full, with the rest retrieved from reference TRBV14 and TRBJ2-7, is EAGVTQFPSHSVIEKGQTVTLRCDPISGHDNLYWYRRVMGKEIKFLLHFVKESKQDESGMPNNRFLAERTGGTYSTLKVQPAELEDSGVYFCASRGQGASYEQYFGPGTRLTVT.

The chain links TRBV2 to TRBJ2-3, with D uncertain. The V gene lost 6 bases and the J gene lost 6 bases, with 10 bases spanning the gap. The germline V gene encodes CDR1 SNHLY and CDR2 FYNNEI. The CDR3 totals 12 residues. The CDR3 nucleotides are TGTGCCAGCAGGTTGGACGCGGATACGCAGTATTTT. As protein: CASRLDADTQYF.

The V and J genes are TRBV19 and TRBJ2-1, with TRBD1 matching over 10 bases. Unmatched junction bases numbered 3, after V lost 4 bases and J lost 9 bases. CDR1 and CDR2 from the germline V gene are LNHDA and SQIVND (reference sequence). CDR3 length: 13 residues. CDR3 loop: CASSKDRGSEQFF. The CDR3 DNA sequence: TGTGCCAGTAGTAAGGACAGGGGGAGTGAGCAGTTCTTC. The entire variable domain, with the rest obtained from reference TRBV19 and TRBJ2-1, is as follows: DGGITQSPKYLFRKEGQNVTLSCEQNLNHDAMYWYRQDPGQGLRLIYYSQIVNDFQKGDIAEGYSVSREKKESFPLTVTSAQKNPTAFYLCASSKDRGSEQFFGPGTRLTVL.

The chain is built from TRBV7-2 and TRBJ1-5, with 7 bases aligning to TRBD1. Trimming at V came to 5 bases and at J to 7 bases, leaving 8 bases not matched to a gene. The CDR3 is made up of 14 amino acids. Germline loops: CDR1 SGHTA, CDR2 FQGNSA. Written as DNA, the CDR3 is TGTGCCAGCAGCGTAGGGGGCTACGGGCAGCCCCAGCATTTT. Its translation is CASSVGGYGQPQHF.

The rearrangement joins TRBV19 to TRBJ2-7; D ambiguous. Germline CDR1 LNHDA, CDR2 SQIVND (reference sequence). CDR3 length: 16 residues. The V end was cut by 1 base, the J end by 2 bases, with 15 bases between. The DNA of the CDR3 is TGTGCCAGTAGTATAGTAGGGCAGGCGAAACCCTACGAGCAGTACTTC. This translates into CASSIVGQAKPYEQYF.

The rearrangement links TRBV7-2 to TRBJ2-6, with D perhaps TRBD2 (6 bases). In germline, CDR1 is SGHTA, CDR2 FQGNSA. The CDR3 is 15 residues long. Trimming stripped 5 bases from V and 4 bases from J, with 12 bases between. The CDR3 here is CASSPGSQGANVLTF. CDR3 coding DNA: TGTGCCAGCAGCCCCGGGAGCCAGGGGGCCAACGTCCTGACTTTC.

The genes are TRBV4-1 and TRBJ1-1; no reliable D call. The length of the CDR3 is 14 residues. V dropped 5 bases and J dropped 4 bases, with 14 bases sitting between them. CDR1 and CDR2 (germline): MGHRA, YSYEKL. As DNA, the CDR3 is TGCGCCAGCAGCGCCCCGACAAGCGGCACTGAAGCTTTCTTT. Protein product: CASSAPTSGTEAFF.

The chain carries TRBV5-1 and TRBJ1-2; no definite D call. Germline values: CDR1 SGHRS, CDR2 YFSETQ. The CDR3 is 13 amino acids. The V end lost 0 bases, the J end lost 8 bases, and 11 bases lay between the germline ends. The CDR3 protein is CASSLGGVQGYTF. The CDR3 DNA is TGCGCCAGCAGCTTGGGGGGAGTACAGGGCTACACCTTC.

The chain couples TRBV19 to TRBJ2-2; 7 bases fit TRBD2. Germline V gene lookup returns CDR1 LNHDA and CDR2 SQIVND (reference sequence). This CDR3 has 17 residues. The junction had 6 bases not matched to a gene; V was cut back by 1 base and J by 1 base. CDR3 region: CASSIGLAEGNTGELFF. The CDR3 bases are TGTGCCAGTAGTATAGGGCTAGCGGAGGGGAACACCGGGGAGCTGTTTTTT.

CDR3 loop: CASSFPTGGSRPQHF. In DNA, the CDR3 is TGTGCCAGCAGTTTTCCGACAGGGGGGAGCCGGCCCCAGCATTTT. This chain joins TRBV28 and TRBJ1-5; TRBD1 aligns across 9 bases. The CDR3 is 15 amino acids. Germline CDR1 reads MDHEN; CDR2 reads SYDVKM. Trimming took 3 bases from V and 9 from J; bases not matched to a gene: 9. The full variable domain, completed using reference TRBV28 and TRBJ1-5, is DVKVTQSSRYLVKRTGEKVFLECVQDMDHENMFWYRQDPGLGLRLIYFSYDVKMKEKGDIPEGYSVSREKKERFSLILESASTNQTSMYLCASSFPTGGSRPQHFGDGTRLSIL.